The source of this T cell receptor (beta chain) is a study of sequential checkpoint blockade in melanoma. Trimming removed 3 bases from V and 3 bases from J; junction bases left unmatched: 4. CDR1 and CDR2 from the germline V gene are SGHAT and FQNNGV. The CDR3 loop spans 14 amino acids. Treatment of the sample: randomized to nivolumab then ipilimumab (arm A) or the reverse (arm B). None of the patients previously received DNA-damaging chemotherapy. Live CD3+CD8+ CD19− CD56− cells were sorted from PBMCs. The protocol was immunoSEQ multiplex PCR, while the TCRdb copy is restricted to in-frame clones and leaves out a portion. The sample lists approximately 15,000 clones, approximately 80% occurring once.

The specimen comprised CD8+ T cells sorted from blood (inferred from file names), sampled from a patient given nivolumab and ipilimumab in sequence. This sequence joins TRBV11-2 and TRBJ1-2; 7 bases match TRBD1. This clonotype was sampled from a human donor with melanoma. CDR3 in DNA: TGTGCCAGCAGCTTCGCAACAGGGGACTATGGCTACACCTTC. Translating it yields CASSFATGDYGYTF.